Shown below are 32 T cell receptor beta chains from a single sample sequenced in a study of response to subunit inactivated influenza vaccine. Each CDR3 protein gets one entry after TCRdb re-called the RT-PCR reads with MiXCR. The sample lists 630,000 or so distinct CDR3 sequences, around 16% occurring once. Sequences were derived from PBMCs from blood, sampled 12 days after vaccination. These receptors were collected from a man aged 50-59 years who received an inactivated influenza vaccine.

In its sample, this clonotype was seen a few times. V usage is TRBV12-3 or TRBV12-4 and J usage is TRBJ2-1; no definite D call. The CDR3 sequence is 12 residues long. Trimming removed 6 bases at V and 6 bases at J, with 9 bases between. The CDR3 DNA sequence: TGTGCCAGCAGCCGGCTCACCAATGAGCAGTTCTTC. It translates to CASSRLTNEQFF.

The V call is TRBV6-2 or TRBV6-3, the J call TRBJ1-5; D call uncertain. V shed 6 bases and J shed 1 base, with 7 bases lying between them. This CDR3 has 13 amino acids. CDR1 is MNHEY and CDR2 is SVGEGT in the germline V gene. The CDR3 protein is CASRRTSNQPQHF. The CDR3 DNA reads TGTGCCAGCAGACGGACCAGCAATCAGCCCCAGCATTTT.

There are a few counts of this clonotype. This chain uses TRBV5-1 with TRBJ2-7, with D perhaps matching TRBD2 (7 bases). This CDR3 comprises 16 residues. Germline CDR1 SGHRS, CDR2 YFSETQ. V was cut by 1 base and J by 2 bases, with 16 bases left in between. The CDR3 DNA reads TGCGCCAGCAGCTTGAAGCTGGGGGGGGCCCCCTACGAGCAGTACTTC. Protein product: CASSLKLGGAPYEQYF.

This clonotype was found a few times. The chain combines TRBV6-1 with TRBJ1-2; 11 nucleotides match TRBD1. The CDR3 is made up of 16 amino acids. In germline, CDR1 is MNHNS, CDR2 SASEGT. Unmatched junction bases numbered 6, after V lost 2 bases and J lost 4 bases. The CDR3 loop is CASSEFRTGGAYGYTF. CDR3 nucleotide sequence: TGTGCCAGCAGTGAATTTAGGACAGGGGGCGCCTATGGCTACACCTTC.

The CDR3 loop is CATSERGLAGVTGELFF. The CDR3 DNA follows: TGTGCCACCAGTGAAAGGGGACTAGCGGGAGTCACCGGGGAGCTGTTTTTT. The V and J genes are TRBV24-1 and TRBJ2-2; TRBD2 matches 14 bases. The CDR3 is 17 residues long. V lost 4 bases, J lost 4 bases, and 4 bases stayed unmatched. Germline V gene sequence: CDR1 KGHDR, CDR2 SFDVKD.

CDR3 coding DNA: TGTGCCAGCGACCGACTTAAAAAGGATACCGGGGAGCTGTTTTTT. Translation gives CASDRLKKDTGELFF. The V call is TRBV21-1, the J call TRBJ2-2. TRBV21-1 is reported as a pseudogene. This CDR3 region has 15 residues.

J is TRBJ1-2 and V is TRBV29-1; D possibly corresponds to TRBD1 (5 bases). V lost 1 base and J 2 bases, leaving 11 bases between the germline ends. Germline loops: CDR1 SQVTM, CDR2 ANQGSEA. This CDR3 has 14 amino acids. The DNA of the CDR3 is TGCAGCGTTGAAGGGACAAGTTACAACTATGGCTACACCTTC. Protein sequence: CSVEGTSYNYGYTF.

In its sample, this clonotype was seen a few times. The chain links TRBV4-2 to TRBJ2-3; 10 bases align to TRBD2. With V trimmed by 0 bases and J by 3 bases, 0 bases remained unmatched. Looked up from germline, CDR1 is LGHNA and CDR2 is YNFKEQ. This CDR3 spans 15 amino acids. DNA for the CDR3: TGTGCCAGCAGCCAAGATAGCGGGAGGACAGATACGCAGTATTTT. It is translated as CASSQDSGRTDTQYF.

This chain uses TRBV3-1 with TRBJ1-2; 7 bases line up with TRBD1. V lost 4 bases, J lost 5 bases, and 4 bases stayed unmatched. The CDR3 totals 13 residues. Per germline, CDR1 LGHDT and CDR2 YNNKEL (reference sequence). CDR3: CASSPTTGYGYTF. The CDR3 nucleotides read TGTGCCAGCAGCCCCACGACAGGGTATGGCTACACCTTC. The full variable domain, rest sourced from reference TRBV3-1 and TRBJ1-2, is DTAVSQTPKYLVTQMGNDKSIKCEQNLGHDTMYWYKQDSKKFLKIMFSYNNKELIINETVPNRFSPKSPDKAHLNLHINSLELGDSAVYFCASSPTTGYGYTFGSGTRLTVV.

This clonotype has just a few counts. The chain employs TRBV20-1 and TRBJ2-1; 11 positions agree with TRBD2. There are 14 residues in the CDR3. The trim removed 5 bases at V and 8 bases at J, leaving 8 bases unmatched. The germline gives CDR1 DFQATT, CDR2 SNEGSKA (reference sequence). The CDR3 DNA follows: TGCAGTGCTCATTTCGGGACTAGCGGATATGAGCAGTTCTTC. This gives the protein CSAHFGTSGYEQFF.

The chain combines TRBV3-1 with TRBJ1-6; D remains unclear. The germline gives CDR1 LGHDT, CDR2 YNNKEL (reference sequence). Trimming took off 4 bases at V and 5 bases at J, with 9 bases between the two ends. This CDR3 comprises 14 residues. The chain's CDR3 is CASSRWEDNSPLHF. Written as DNA, the CDR3 is TGTGCCAGCAGCCGGTGGGAGGATAATTCACCCCTCCACTTT.

This clonotype appeared many times. V and J are TRBV24-1 and TRBJ1-2; TRBD1 is a possible D gene (6 bases). Trimming stripped 0 bases from V and 3 bases from J, with 7 bases between. The length of the CDR3 is 14 residues. Germline V gives CDR1 KGHDR, CDR2 SFDVKD. The DNA of the CDR3 is TGTGCCACCAGTGATTTGGCAGGGGACTATGGCTACACCTTC. Protein: CATSDLAGDYGYTF.

This clonotype came up many times. The rearrangement links TRBV6-5 to TRBJ2-5; D is possibly TRBD2 (5 bases). Per the germline V gene, CDR1 is MNHEY and CDR2 is SVGAGI. V shed 0 bases and J shed 5 bases, with 10 bases lying between them. The CDR3 has 14 amino acids. CDR3 loop: CASSYSSVRETQYF. In nucleotides, the CDR3 is TGTGCCAGCAGTTACTCTAGCGTTCGGGAGACCCAGTACTTC.

This clonotype showed up just once. The V and J genes are TRBV6-1 and TRBJ2-7; D could derive from TRBD1 or TRBD2 (5 bases each). Germline CDR1 reads MNHNS; CDR2 reads SASEGT. Trimming took 6 bases from V and 6 from J, leaving 18 bases between them. This CDR3 spans 14 amino acids. CDR3 nucleotide sequence: TGTGCCAGCAGGCTGACCATGATCGGGGCCGAGCAGTACTTC. This sequence encodes CASRLTMIGAEQYF.

The rearrangement joins TRBV28 to TRBJ2-7; D gene uncertain. V dropped 4 bases and J dropped 0 bases, with 10 bases sitting between them. This CDR3 is 14 amino acids long. Germline V gene data show CDR1 as MDHEN and CDR2 as SYDVKM. The chain's CDR3 is CASSSRWNSYEQYF. CDR3 sequence (DNA): TGTGCCAGCAGTTCCCGGTGGAACTCCTACGAGCAGTACTTC.

This clonotype was observed a handful of times. The CDR3 is CASSLAGDTGETQYF. CDR3 nucleotide sequence: TGTGCCAGCAGCTTAGCGGGCGATACGGGGGAGACCCAGTACTTC. The chain links TRBV7-2 to TRBJ2-5, with D possibly TRBD2 on 5 matching bases. The germline gives CDR1 SGHTA, CDR2 FQGNSA. V was cut by 0 bases and J by 5 bases, with 13 bases left in between. CDR3 size: 15 residues.

This clonotype was counted between two and nine times. The chain links TRBV4-1 to TRBJ2-6; D is ambiguous. The CDR3 loop spans 16 amino acids. The V gene's germline CDR1 is MGHRA and CDR2 YSYEKL. V was shortened by 7 bases and J by 1 base, with 14 bases between the two germline ends. CDR3 in amino acids: CASNEVWISGANVLTF. In DNA, the CDR3 is TGCGCCAGCAACGAGGTTTGGATTTCTGGGGCCAACGTCCTGACTTTC.

This clonotype has only a few counts. The J gene is TRBJ2-5, the V gene TRBV10-3, with D unclear. Looked up from germline, CDR1 is ENHRY and CDR2 is SYGVKD. The CDR3 is 15 residues long. Between the trimmed V and J ends, which lost 8 bases and 4 bases, there was a span of 20 bases. The CDR3 nucleotides are TGTGCCATCTCTCAGCGCACGGGCGTGAGAGAGACCCAGTACTTC. Its translation: CAISQRTGVRETQYF.

V gene TRBV12-3 or TRBV12-4 combines with J gene TRBJ1-6, with 7 bases aligning to TRBD1. There are 15 residues in the CDR3. The trim removed 3 bases at V and 10 bases at J, leaving 9 bases unmatched. CDR3 protein: CASSFARQGDSPLHF. CDR3 in DNA: TGTGCCAGCAGTTTCGCCCGACAGGGAGACTCACCCCTCCACTTT.

The sample holds a few counts of this clonotype. J is TRBJ2-7 and V is TRBV28, with D uncertain. The CDR3 is 11 residues long. V was cut by 8 bases and J by 1 base, with 6 bases left in between. Germline loops: CDR1 MDHEN, CDR2 SYDVKM. The CDR3 DNA reads TGTGCCAGCGTCAGGTCCTACGAGCAGTACTTC. This encodes CASVRSYEQYF.

This clonotype appeared a few times. The chain couples TRBV30 to TRBJ1-1; D call uncertain. CDR1 and CDR2 (germline): GTSNPN, SVGIG (reference sequence). CDR3 length: 14 residues. V lost 3 bases and J 0 bases, leaving 11 bases between the germline ends. CDR3 in DNA: TGTGCCTGGAGACGGGATGAGATGAACACTGAAGCTTTCTTT. Protein sequence: CAWRRDEMNTEAFF.

This clonotype was counted many times. The gene calls are TRBV7-9 and TRBJ2-1; D remains unclear. The germline V gene encodes CDR1 SEHNR and CDR2 FQNEAQ (reference sequence). V lost 7 bases and J lost 8, with 12 bases in between. This CDR3 is 12 amino acids long. This chain's CDR3 is CASTVRLDEQFF. In DNA form, the CDR3 reads TGTGCCAGCACAGTTCGGTTGGATGAGCAGTTCTTC.

This clonotype has only a few counts. The chain carries TRBV7-2 and TRBJ2-5, with 7 bases lining up with TRBD1. CDR3 length equals 14 residues. V shed 4 bases, J shed 4 bases, and the junction held 6 bases outside the gene matches. Germline V CDR1 and CDR2: SGHTA, FQGNSA. CDR3 bases: TGTGCCAGCAGCTCCCAGGGGGTGTCAGAGACCCAGTACTTC. Protein: CASSSQGVSETQYF.

The J gene is TRBJ1-2, the V gene TRBV21-1. TRBV21-1 is a known pseudogene. CDR3 size: 14 residues. CDR3 sequence reads: CASSTSPGLYGYTF. CDR3 sequence (DNA): TGTGCCAGCAGCACCTCCCCAGGCCTCTATGGCTACACCTTC.

The rearrangement uses TRBV10-3 and TRBJ2-7, with 9 bases identical to TRBD2. CDR1 ENHRY and CDR2 SYGVKD come from the germline V gene. The CDR3 is made up of 13 amino acids. Trimming removed 8 bases from V and 3 bases from J; junction bases left unmatched: 5. CDR3 residues: CAIRLAERYEQYF. The CDR3 DNA follows: TGTGCCATCCGACTAGCGGAGCGCTACGAGCAGTACTTC.

This CDR3 reads CASTQGTGVTGELFF. The CDR3 bases are TGTGCCAGCACCCAGGGGACAGGGGTGACCGGGGAGCTGTTTTTT. The V gene is TRBV12-3 or TRBV12-4, the J gene TRBJ2-2; 10 nucleotides align to TRBD1. There are 15 residues in the CDR3. With 7 bases clipped from V and 5 bases from J, the junction kept 7 bases outside the gene matches.

This clonotype was observed a few times. The chain recombines TRBV11-1 with TRBJ2-1; a weak D match, TRBD2 (6 bases). The ends were cut back, 5 bases at V and 3 bases at J, with 26 bases in the middle. This CDR3 has 19 residues. Germline assignment: CDR1 SGHAT and CDR2 FQDESV (reference sequence). CDR3 amino acids: CASSVRSGLNLPSYNEQFF. CDR3 sequence (DNA): TGTGCCAGCAGCGTAAGATCGGGACTTAACCTCCCAAGCTACAATGAGCAGTTCTTC. Combining the CDR3 with reference TRBV11-1 and TRBJ2-1 gives the whole variable domain EAEVAQSPRYKITEKSQAVAFWCDPISGHATLYWYRQILGQGPELLVQFQDESVVDDSQLPKDRFSAERLKGVDSTLKIQPAELGDSAMYLCASSVRSGLNLPSYNEQFFGPGTRLTVL.

The rearrangement links TRBV27 to TRBJ2-3; D is ambiguous. The CDR3 consists of 14 residues. Germline CDR1 MNHEY, CDR2 SMNVEV (reference sequence). V lost 1 base to trimming and J lost 2 bases, with 7 bases between them. This chain's CDR3 is CASSLLPVTDTQYF. The CDR3 region has the DNA TGTGCCAGCAGTTTATTGCCGGTCACAGATACGCAGTATTTT.

This clonotype was seen ten or more times. The genes are TRBV5-1 and TRBJ2-3, with a tentative D call TRBD1 (5 bases). The CDR3 is 15 amino acids. Germline values: CDR1 SGHRS, CDR2 YFSETQ. V gave up 3 bases and J gave up 6 bases, with 17 bases separating them. The CDR3 loop reads CASSSGSGHTDTQYF. The CDR3 DNA follows: TGCGCCAGCAGCTCCGGCTCAGGGCACACGGATACGCAGTATTTT.

Only a few counts were recorded for this clonotype. V usage is TRBV7-3 and J usage is TRBJ2-5; 9 nucleotides match TRBD1. J gave up 1 base and V 6 bases, and 6 bases lay outside the gene matches. In germline, CDR1 is SGHTA, CDR2 FQGTGA. This CDR3 has 15 residues. Here the CDR3 reads CASRPTGGRQETQYF. CDR3 sequence (DNA): TGTGCCAGCAGGCCTACAGGGGGCCGCCAAGAGACCCAGTACTTC. Full variable domain (missing parts from reference TRBV7-3 and TRBJ2-5): GAGVSQTPSNKVTEKGKYVELRCDPISGHTALYWYRQSLGQGPEFLIYFQGTGAADDSGLPNDRFFAVRPEGSVSTLKIQRTERGDSAVYLCASRPTGGRQETQYFGPGTRLLVL.

This clonotype was counted between two and nine times. The chain is built from TRBV5-1 and TRBJ1-1; D gene ambiguous. The CDR3 loop spans 15 amino acids. Trimming pared 4 bases from V and 1 base from J, leaving 14 bases between. Looked up from germline, CDR1 is SGHRS and CDR2 is YFSETQ. This CDR3 reads CASSVYGERNTEAFF. As DNA, the CDR3 is TGCGCCAGCAGCGTCTACGGGGAGAGGAACACTGAAGCTTTCTTT.

The V gene is TRBV7-9, the J gene TRBJ1-1; D call uncertain. V shed 1 base and J shed 10 bases, with 10 bases lying between them. The CDR3 covers 12 residues. Germline assignment: CDR1 SEHNR and CDR2 FQNEAQ (reference sequence). The CDR3 nucleotides read TGTGCCAGCAGCTTAGTTGATGTTCGAGCTTTCTTT. Protein: CASSLVDVRAFF.